A single sample gave rise to the 11 T cell receptor beta chains below, sequenced in a study of CD8+CD57+ T cells in acquired aplastic anemia. Genomic DNA constituted the template upon which TCR beta VDJ and CDR3 profiling was performed. Each CDR3 protein is one row after TCRdb ran MiXCR on the reads. The profile covers roughly 80,000 distinct CDR3 sequences, with around 44% appearing a single time and 60% to 75% taken by the ten largest. Sequencing was done on a sample of sorted CD4+, CD8+, or CD8+CD57+ T cells (not recorded which) from PBMCs. These receptors were taken from a human donor in good health, serving as a control.

This clonotype occurred many times. The rearrangement links TRBV19 to TRBJ1-1; 9 bases are shared with TRBD1. This CDR3 comprises 16 residues. V gave up 2 bases and J gave up 7 bases; unmatched junction bases: 11. Germline lookup yields CDR1 LNHDA and CDR2 SQIVND (reference sequence). CDR3 DNA: TGTGCCAGTAGTATAAAAGGGGACAGGGTAGGGAATGAAGCTTTCTTT. Residues: CASSIKGDRVGNEAFF.

This clonotype has a count of ten or more. The chain carries TRBV12-3 or TRBV12-4 and TRBJ1-2, with D maybe TRBD1 (6 bases). Trimming shortened V by 6 bases and J by 8 bases, and 16 bases separated the two germline ends. The length of the CDR3 is 13 residues. The CDR3 region has the DNA TGTGCCAGCAGCCCGAATGGACAGAACGGCTACACCTTC. Residues: CASSPNGQNGYTF.

In its sample, this clonotype was seen many times. This chain joins TRBV19 and TRBJ1-4; D ambiguous. Germline loops: CDR1 LNHDA, CDR2 SQIVND (reference sequence). The CDR3 length is 14 residues. The ends were cut back, 7 bases at V and 0 bases at J, with 9 bases in the middle. Here the CDR3 DNA reads TGTGCCAGTATGAGGGATGCAACTAATGAAAAACTGTTTTTT. Amino acids: CASMRDATNEKLFF. Using reference TRBV19 and TRBJ1-4 for the parts outside the CDR3, the full variable domain is DGGITQSPKYLFRKEGQNVTLSCEQNLNHDAMYWYRQDPGQGLRLIYYSQIVNDFQKGDIAEGYSVSREKKESFPLTVTSAQKNPTAFYLCASMRDATNEKLFFGSGTQLSVL.

The sample holds many counts of this clonotype. The chain couples TRBV19 to TRBJ2-3; TRBD2 matches 9 bases. Germline V gene data show CDR1 as LNHDA and CDR2 as SQIVND (reference sequence). CDR3 length equals 15 residues. J was trimmed by 2 bases and V by 5 bases; bases with no gene match: 5. The DNA for the CDR3 is TGTGCCAGTAGTTCGACTAGCGGAACCACAGATACGCAGTATTTT. It codes for CASSSTSGTTDTQYF.

The rearrangement links TRBV3-1 to TRBJ2-1, with D possibly matching TRBD2 (6 bases). The V end lost 0 bases, the J end lost 7 bases, and 13 bases lay between the germline ends. The V gene's germline CDR1 is LGHDT and CDR2 YNNKEL (reference sequence). The CDR3 is 15 amino acids. The CDR3 sequence is CASSQDTSTGNEQFF. The DNA for the CDR3 is TGTGCCAGCAGCCAAGATACTAGCACGGGTAATGAGCAGTTCTTC.

The sample holds many counts of this clonotype. The chain carries TRBV2 and TRBJ2-1; D remains unclear. This CDR3 comprises 16 residues. Germline V CDR1 and CDR2: SNHLY, FYNNEI. Trimming left V 5 bases short and J 0 bases short, with 14 bases between. Here the CDR3 reads CASSSSLESSYNEQFF. Here the CDR3 DNA reads TGTGCCAGCAGTAGTTCACTGGAAAGCTCCTACAATGAGCAGTTCTTC.

The chain is built from TRBV2 and TRBJ1-1; maybe TRBD1 (5 bases). The CDR3 length is 12 residues. Per germline, CDR1 SNHLY and CDR2 FYNNEI. The V end lost 11 bases, the J end lost 1 base, and 11 bases lay between the germline ends. The DNA of the CDR3 is TGTGCCCTCTTGGGGGAGAACACTGAAGCTTTCTTT. Amino acids: CALLGENTEAFF.

The sample holds a few counts of this clonotype. Just one base apart from a much larger clone, this may be a read error. The rearrangement joins TRBV7-9 to TRBJ1-1; D unclear. Germline V CDR1 and CDR2: SEHNR, FQNEAQ (reference sequence). This CDR3 has 13 amino acids. V shed 11 bases and J shed 3 bases, with 16 bases lying between them. The CDR3 DNA is TGTGCCGCTAACGGGTGGGGAGACACTGAAGCTTTCTTT. This codes for CAANGWGDTEAFF.

This clonotype occurred many times. The chain joins TRBV9 to TRBJ1-2; D not resolved. Between the trimmed V and J ends, which lost 4 bases and 3 bases, there was a span of 10 bases. The germline V gene has CDR1 SGDLS and CDR2 YYNGEE. This CDR3 region has 13 residues. CDR3 DNA sequence: TGTGCCAGCAGCCCCGTAGGTGACTATGGCTACACCTTC. Its protein is CASSPVGDYGYTF.

The gene calls are TRBV11-2 and TRBJ2-1, with 8 positions matching TRBD2. Germline V gene lookup returns CDR1 SGHAT and CDR2 FQNNGV. V lost 3 bases to trimming and J lost 0 bases; unmatched junction nucleotides: 7. The CDR3 totals 17 residues. The CDR3 region is CASSFLTGGSSYNEQFF. CDR3 in DNA: TGTGCCAGCAGCTTTTTAACGGGAGGGAGCTCCTACAATGAGCAGTTCTTC. Based on the CDR3 plus reference TRBV11-2 and TRBJ2-1, the full variable domain is EAGVAQSPRYKIIEKRQSVAFWCNPISGHATLYWYQQILGQGPKLLIQFQNNGVVDDSQLPKDRFSAERLKGVDSTLKIQPAKLEDSAVYLCASSFLTGGSSYNEQFFGPGTRLTVL.

The J gene is TRBJ2-7, the V gene TRBV11-2; D may correspond to TRBD1 or TRBD2 (6 bases each). From germline, CDR1 is SGHAT and CDR2 FQNNGV. The length of the CDR3 is 17 residues. The germline V and J ends were trimmed by 3 bases and 6 bases, with 24 bases remaining between them. The CDR3 sequence: CASSFGVVGVEGVEQYF. In nucleotides, the CDR3 is TGTGCCAGCAGCTTTGGGGTCGTCGGCGTGGAGGGGGTCGAGCAGTACTTC. Using reference TRBV11-2 and TRBJ2-7 for the parts outside the CDR3, the full variable domain is EAGVAQSPRYKIIEKRQSVAFWCNPISGHATLYWYQQILGQGPKLLIQFQNNGVVDDSQLPKDRFSAERLKGVDSTLKIQPAKLEDSAVYLCASSFGVVGVEGVEQYFGPGTRLTVT.